Below, 29 T cell receptor beta chains from the same sample are listed, as sequenced in a study of vaccination effects on CD4 cells after COVID-19. Which antigens these TCRs recognize remains unknown. TCRdb's table, derived via immunoSEQ multiplex PCR, lists solely in-frame clones and lacks some. Here the sample spans about 66,000 clones, 70% to 85% being singletons. Following 10 days of culture, CD4+ T cells were isolated. Vaccination of participants consisted of two doses of either the BNT162b2 or mRNA-1273 vaccine. The sample consisted of CD4+ T cells from PBMCs cultured without peptide, taken after COVID-19 vaccination. The receptors derive from a human donor who received a COVID-19 vaccine.

The chain combines TRBV18 with TRBJ2-2; D unclear. CDR1 is KGHSH, CDR2 LQKENI, per germline. V gave up 3 bases and J gave up 4 bases, with 12 bases separating them. The length of the CDR3 is 15 residues. The CDR3 sequence is CASSPDLLGTGELFF. CDR3 sequence (DNA): TGTGCCAGCTCACCGGACCTCCTGGGCACCGGGGAGCTGTTTTTT.

This clone was found once. This sequence joins TRBV6-5 and TRBJ1-2; no reliable D call. The CDR3 consists of 13 residues. V lost 0 bases and J lost 6, with 8 bases in between. The germline V gene has CDR1 MNHEY and CDR2 SVGAGI. The CDR3: CASSYSIGNGYTF. The CDR3 bases are TGTGCCAGCAGTTACTCGATTGGGAATGGCTACACCTTC.

This chain joins TRBV18 and TRBJ1-2; D not certain. Germline V gives CDR1 KGHSH, CDR2 LQKENI. CDR3 length equals 13 residues. The V and J ends lost 3 bases and 0 bases respectively, with 5 bases between them. The CDR3 region has the DNA TGTGCCAGCTCACCTGACGCTAACTATGGCTACACCTTC. This encodes CASSPDANYGYTF.

The J gene is TRBJ2-7, the V gene TRBV6-4; 7 nucleotides match TRBD1. V shed 8 bases, J shed 0 bases, and the junction held 7 bases outside the gene matches. The CDR3 extends over 14 amino acids. Germline CDR1 MRHNA, CDR2 SNTAGT. The CDR3 spells CASSQGKGSYEQYV. The CDR3 nucleotides read TGTGCCAGCTCACAGGGGAAGGGCTCCTACGAGCAGTACGTC.

The chain uses TRBV7-8 and TRBJ2-4, with D perhaps TRBD1 (6 bases). Trimming pared 0 bases from V and 3 bases from J, leaving 15 bases between. Germline CDR1 SGHVS, CDR2 FQNEAQ. This CDR3 has 17 residues. The CDR3 region has the DNA TGTGCCAGCAGCTTAGCGCGTCCAGGGGATGTCAAAAACATTCAGTACTTC. Protein: CASSLARPGDVKNIQYF.

The rearrangement links TRBV5-1 to TRBJ1-3; D is ambiguous. The CDR3 has 15 residues. CDR1 is SGHRS, CDR2 YFSETQ, per germline. V shed 0 bases and J shed 0 bases, with 7 bases lying between them. The CDR3 DNA reads as TGCGCCAGCAGCTTGGCCGGGAGCTCTGGAAACACCATATATTTT. This codes for CASSLAGSSGNTIYF.

This clone appeared a few times. The gene calls are TRBV9 and TRBJ1-1; D might be TRBD1 (6 bases). The CDR3 consists of 15 residues. The ends were cut back, 0 bases at V and 3 bases at J, with 12 bases in the middle. Looked up from germline, CDR1 is SGDLS and CDR2 is YYNGEE. The CDR3 DNA follows: TGTGCCAGCAGCGTAGGGAGTAGGGGGTACACTGAAGCTTTCTTT. Translated, it gives CASSVGSRGYTEAFF.

The V and J genes are TRBV5-1 and TRBJ1-2; 7 bases match TRBD1. Germline CDR1 and CDR2: SGHRS and YFSETQ. Unmatched junction bases numbered 5, after V lost 4 bases and J lost 2 bases. This CDR3 has 14 residues. This CDR3 is CASSVGQSNYGYTF. The CDR3 bases are TGCGCCAGCAGCGTGGGACAGTCGAACTATGGCTACACCTTC.

The gene calls are TRBV5-1 and TRBJ2-3; D is undetermined. Trimming took 2 bases from V and 1 from J, leaving 14 bases between them. Germline CDR1 SGHRS, CDR2 YFSETQ. This CDR3 region has 16 residues. In DNA form, the CDR3 reads TGCGCCAGCAGCTTAGTAGGAAGTAAACGCACAGATACGCAGTATTTT. Its protein product is CASSLVGSKRTDTQYF.

The gene calls are TRBV7-9 and TRBJ2-5, with D perhaps matching TRBD1 (6 bases). The CDR3 runs to 16 residues. Germline V gives CDR1 SEHNR, CDR2 FQNEAQ (reference sequence). V was shortened by 5 bases and J by 2 bases, with 18 bases between the two germline ends. The CDR3 sequence: CASSTWVGASQETQYF. The CDR3 DNA is TGTGCCAGCAGCACCTGGGTGGGGGCATCACAAGAGACCCAGTACTTC. Based on the CDR3 plus reference TRBV7-9 and TRBJ2-5, the full variable domain is DTGVSQNPRHKITKRGQNVTFRCDPISEHNRLYWYRQTLGQGPEFLTYFQNEAQLEKSRLLSDRFSAERPKGSFSTLEIQRTEQGDSAMYLCASSTWVGASQETQYFGPGTRLLVL.

V and J are TRBV18 and TRBJ1-3, with TRBD1 as a possible D gene (6 bases). Germline V gene sequence: CDR1 KGHSH, CDR2 LQKENI. The V gene lost 3 bases and the J gene lost 5 bases, with 11 bases spanning the gap. This CDR3 comprises 14 residues. CDR3 DNA: TGTGCCAGCTCACCTGGGGACATAAGAAACACCATATATTTT. Translating it yields CASSPGDIRNTIYF.

The chain carries TRBV4-3 and TRBJ1-5, with D possibly being TRBD1 (5 bases). Trimming pared 4 bases from V and 0 bases from J, leaving 16 bases between. CDR3 length: 17 amino acids. Germline V gene lookup returns CDR1 LGHNA and CDR2 YSLEER. In DNA form, the CDR3 reads TGCGCCAGCAGCCCGGGTAATGGGGGGTATAGCAATCAGCCCCAGCATTTT. It encodes CASSPGNGGYSNQPQHF.

The chain combines TRBV5-4 with TRBJ2-3; no clear D gene. V was pared by 4 bases and J by 6 bases, with 12 bases between. CDR3 length equals 13 residues. The germline V gene has CDR1 SGHNT and CDR2 YYREEE (reference sequence). The CDR3 protein is CASSRTGLDTQYF. As DNA, the CDR3 is TGTGCCAGCAGCCGTACCGGTTTGGATACGCAGTATTTT.

The V and J genes are TRBV27 and TRBJ2-4, with D tentatively TRBD1 or TRBD2 (5 bases each). The CDR3 covers 17 residues. Per germline, CDR1 MNHEY and CDR2 SMNVEV (reference sequence). The ends were cut back, 2 bases at V and 1 base at J, with 15 bases in the middle. The CDR3 region has the DNA TGTGCCAGCAGTTTAGTCGGTAGGGGACGGGCCAAAAACATTCAGTACTTC. Translated: CASSLVGRGRAKNIQYF.

This clone occurred a few times. The V gene is TRBV7-3, the J gene TRBJ2-1, with D maybe TRBD1 (6 bases). V was clipped by 5 bases and J by 7 bases, with 12 bases between them. Germline V lookup: CDR1 SGHTA, CDR2 FQGTGA. The CDR3 has 13 amino acids. The CDR3 loop is CASSLQGSNEQFF. CDR3 in DNA: TGTGCCAGCAGCCTACAGGGTTCGAATGAGCAGTTCTTC.

This chain joins TRBV4-2 and TRBJ1-3; D remains unclear. CDR1 and CDR2 from the germline V gene are LGHNA and YNFKEQ. The CDR3 consists of 17 residues. The ends were cut back, 1 base at V and 0 bases at J, with 13 bases in the middle. The CDR3 DNA follows: TGTGCCAGCAGCCAAGCCGCCAGGCTAGACTCTGGAAACACCATATATTTT. Translating gives CASSQAARLDSGNTIYF.

This clone was seen more than once but under ten times. V and J are TRBV18 and TRBJ1-6; TRBD1 matches at 10 bases. Germline CDR1 reads KGHSH; CDR2 reads LQKENI. V was clipped by 4 bases and J by 10 bases; unmatched bases: 4. CDR3 size: 14 residues. DNA of the CDR3: TGTGCCAGCTCACTGACAGGGGGCAAATCACCCCTCCACTTT. As protein: CASSLTGGKSPLHF.

The rearrangement uses TRBV5-1 and TRBJ2-4; D might be TRBD1 or TRBD2, each matching 5 bases. CDR3 length equals 15 residues. Looked up from germline, CDR1 is SGHRS and CDR2 is YFSETQ. Trimming pared 0 bases from V and 5 bases from J, leaving 12 bases between. The CDR3 region has the DNA TGCGCCAGCAGCTTGGACGGGGCTATCGAAAACATTCAGTACTTC. Translating it yields CASSLDGAIENIQYF.

This chain links TRBV2 with TRBJ1-4; D is undetermined. Trimming removed 6 bases from V and 3 bases from J, with 14 bases in between. This CDR3 has 15 residues. Germline loops: CDR1 SNHLY, CDR2 FYNNEI. DNA for the CDR3: TGTGCCAGCAGGACCCCTAGGGTGGCTAATGAAAAACTGTTTTTT. Its protein is CASRTPRVANEKLFF.

The genes are TRBV5-1 and TRBJ2-1, with D perhaps TRBD2 (5 bases). The CDR3 contains 13 residues. Trimming cost V 0 bases and J 9 bases, with 10 bases left between them. The germline V gene encodes CDR1 SGHRS and CDR2 YFSETQ. The CDR3 loop reads CASSLAVGVEQFF. The CDR3 nucleotides are TGCGCCAGCAGCTTGGCCGTGGGAGTTGAGCAGTTCTTC.

The CDR3 DNA is TGTGCCAGTGCCCCGGAGGGGGGTGAAAAACTGTTTTTT. Translated: CASAPEGGEKLFF. This sequence joins TRBV19 and TRBJ1-4; D perhaps matches TRBD1 (6 bases). Trimming left V 8 bases short and J 7 bases short, with 14 bases between. CDR3 length equals 13 residues. Germline CDR1 is LNHDA and CDR2 is SQIVND (reference sequence).

The CDR3 bases are TGTGCCAGCAGCCAATTCGGGCAGGGGGCGTTGGGAAACACCATATATTTT. This codes for CASSQFGQGALGNTIYF. The chain is built from TRBV3-1 (or the pseudogene TRBV3-2) and TRBJ1-3; 8 bases fit TRBD1. V shed 2 bases and J 4 bases; nucleotides not matched to a gene: 10. Germline V gene sequence: CDR1 LGHDT, CDR2 YNNKEL (reference sequence). This CDR3 is 17 amino acids long.

V and J are TRBV24-1 and TRBJ2-2; 9 bases align to TRBD1. The germline V gene has CDR1 KGHDR and CDR2 SFDVKD. CDR3 length: 18 residues. The ends lost 4 bases at V and 1 base at J; junction bases unmatched: 9. The CDR3 DNA is TGTGCCACCAGTGACGGTCTTGTGACAGGGGGGAACACCGGGGAGCTGTTTTTT. Translated, it gives CATSDGLVTGGNTGELFF.

J is TRBJ2-7 and V is TRBV7-2; a possible D gene is TRBD2 (6 bases). The CDR3 is 15 amino acids. Trimming pared 1 base from V and 2 bases from J, leaving 12 bases between. Per germline, CDR1 SGHTA and CDR2 FQGNSA. CDR3 DNA: TGTGCCAGCAGCTTAGGCGCAGCGGGCGCCTACGAGCAGTACGTC. Its protein is CASSLGAAGAYEQYV.

V usage is TRBV24-1 and J usage is TRBJ2-5, with D unclear. V was shortened by 3 bases and J by 3 bases, with 10 bases between the two germline ends. The CDR3 runs to 14 residues. Germline CDR1 KGHDR, CDR2 SFDVKD. CDR3 amino acids: CATSDRRGKETQYF. In DNA, the CDR3 is TGTGCCACCAGTGATCGCCGCGGTAAAGAGACCCAGTACTTC.

The V gene is TRBV9, the J gene TRBJ1-1, with D possibly being TRBD1 (6 bases). Between the trimmed V and J ends, which lost 4 bases and 1 base, there was a span of 14 bases. Germline V gives CDR1 SGDLS, CDR2 YYNGEE. There are 15 residues in the CDR3. CDR3 residues: CASSPRGGGNTEAFF. Here the CDR3 DNA reads TGTGCCAGCAGCCCCAGAGGAGGGGGGAACACTGAAGCTTTCTTT.

J is TRBJ2-5 and V is TRBV5-6; D is uncertain. This CDR3 region has 11 residues. In germline, CDR1 is SGHDT, CDR2 YYEEEE. V was shortened by 2 bases and J by 4 bases, with 3 bases between the two germline ends. The CDR3 coding sequence is TGTGCCAGCAGCTTAGTAGAGACCCAGTACTTC. Residues: CASSLVETQYF.

The chain carries TRBV3-1 (or the pseudogene TRBV3-2) and TRBJ1-4; TRBD1 matches at 9 bases. Germline CDR1 is LGHDT and CDR2 is YNNKEL (reference sequence). The CDR3 runs to 15 residues. The J segment lost 4 bases and the V segment lost 4 bases, leaving 4 bases of the junction unmatched. The CDR3 is CASSPTGGFNEKLFF. The CDR3 DNA follows: TGTGCCAGCAGCCCCACAGGGGGCTTTAATGAAAAACTGTTTTTT.

The V gene is TRBV11-1, the J gene TRBJ2-1, with D possibly TRBD2 on 6 matching bases. Germline V gene sequence: CDR1 SGHAT, CDR2 FQDESV (reference sequence). The V gene lost 5 bases and the J gene lost 0 bases, with 14 bases spanning the gap. The CDR3 loop spans 16 amino acids. The CDR3 loop reads CASSPGDGTSYNEQFF. CDR3 nucleotides: TGTGCCAGCAGCCCGGGGGATGGCACCTCCTACAATGAGCAGTTCTTC.